A selection of T cell receptor beta chains follows, all from one sample in a study of prognosis after radiotherapy for stage I lung cancer. TCRdb fed the multiplex PCR reads into MiXCR, producing one record per CDR3 protein. The sample lists 24,000 or so distinct CDR3 sequences; about 40% were seen once. Sequencing used PBMCs, obtained before or after stereotactic body radiation therapy (not recorded which). These receptor sequences come from a donor at least 50 years old with non-small cell lung cancer. Both conserved end residues are part of each CDR3. The size entry is marked missing in some rows and otherwise reads once, few, many or a size class.

TRBJ2-1,TRBV27,.,CASSEESGGGGNEQFF
TRBJ2-7,TRBV6-5,.,CASSYSDTRAYEQYF
TRBJ1-5,TRBV27,many,CASSFAGNQPQHF
TRBJ2-3,TRBV7-2,many,CASSPGQGTDTQYF
TRBJ2-5,TRBV20-1,.,CSASMVASGTETQYF
TRBJ2-7,TRBV2,.,CASIRGLAGAHEQYF
TRBJ2-1,TRBV18,many,CASSPGQGGNNEQFF
TRBJ2-3,TRBV10-3,many,CAISTDKGATDTQYF
TRBJ2-7,TRBV20-1,.,CSAIGSSYEQYF
TRBJ2-3,TRBV28,medium-sized,CASSSVAPSTDTQYF
TRBJ2-5,TRBV20-1,.,CSARDRASVRLLRRETQYF
TRBJ1-1,TRBV12-5,.,CASGLRQGHTEAFF
TRBJ1-2,TRBV11-2,medium-sized,CASSKEGARGYTF
TRBJ1-1,TRBV28,.,CASSPRDRGGAFF
TRBJ2-5,TRBV5-1,many,CASSLFQGEGETQYF
TRBJ1-5,TRBV2,once,CASSYRSGKGAWQPQHF
TRBJ2-5,TRBV5-1,many,CASSIQETQYF
TRBJ2-7,TRBV2,many,CASSPIIGRDAYEQYF
TRBJ2-7,TRBV20-1,.,CSASLVRVSSLNSYEQYF
TRBJ2-5,TRBV12-5,.,CASGFSWEETQYF
TRBJ2-1,TRBV6-5,many,CASSYWASGSLAEQFF
TRBJ2-7,TRBV28,.,CSSTPGRGSYEQYF
TRBJ2-7,TRBV6-1,many,CASGGRSYEQYF
TRBJ2-7,TRBV20-1,once,CSAIKASGSNEQYF
TRBJ1-1,TRBV27,many,CASSYLQVLPYTEAFF
TRBJ2-3,TRBV11-3,many,CASSITGSDTQYF
TRBJ2-2,TRBV28,.,CASSAGTRMKTGELFF
TRBJ2-2,TRBV7-9,many,CASSLDGRVFF
TRBJ1-1,TRBV9,many,CASSVAWVGTEAFF
TRBJ2-2,TRBV6-5,.,CASSYSDRFNTGELFF
TRBJ1-1,TRBV25-1,.,CASSELGTEAFF
TRBJ1-4,TRBV10-2,many,CASSGTVATNEKLFF
TRBJ2-7,TRBV10-3,.,CATDRGLAVAEYEQYF
TRBJ2-1,TRBV6-1,many,CASRTGRNEQFF
TRBJ1-2,TRBV28,.,CARNPNPGSLYGYTF
TRBJ2-3,TRBV20-1,many,CSASWQGSTDTQYF
TRBJ2-5,TRBV6-2/TRBV6-3,.,CASSSTGMETQYF
.,TRBV11-1,.,CASSPVKVGLSQFF
TRBJ2-3,TRBV5-4,.,CASSSPAGRTDTQYF